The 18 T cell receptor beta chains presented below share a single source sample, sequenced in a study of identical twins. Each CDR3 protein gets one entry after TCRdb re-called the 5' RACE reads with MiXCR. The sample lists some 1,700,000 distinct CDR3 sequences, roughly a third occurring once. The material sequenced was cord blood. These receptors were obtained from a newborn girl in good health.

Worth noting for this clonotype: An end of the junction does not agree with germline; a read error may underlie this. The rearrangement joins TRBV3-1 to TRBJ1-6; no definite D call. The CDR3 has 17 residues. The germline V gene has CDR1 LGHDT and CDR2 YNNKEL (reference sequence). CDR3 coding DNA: TGTGCCAGCAGCCAAGTCGGAGACTCGTCTGCGGGTTCACCCCCCCACTTT. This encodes CASSQVGDSSAGSPPHF.

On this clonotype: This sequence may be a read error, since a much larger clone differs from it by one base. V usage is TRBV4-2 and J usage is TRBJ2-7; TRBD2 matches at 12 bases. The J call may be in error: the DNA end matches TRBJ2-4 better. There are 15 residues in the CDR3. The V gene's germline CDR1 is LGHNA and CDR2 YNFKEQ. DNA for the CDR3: TGTGCCAGCAGCCGGGCTAGCGGGGGGGAAAACATTCAGTACTTC. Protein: CASSRASGGENIQYF.

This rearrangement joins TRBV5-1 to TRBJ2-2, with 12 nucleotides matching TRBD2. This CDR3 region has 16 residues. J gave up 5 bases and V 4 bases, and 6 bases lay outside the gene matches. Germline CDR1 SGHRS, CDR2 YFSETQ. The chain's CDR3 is CASSPSSGGDTGELFF. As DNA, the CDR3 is TGCGCCAGCAGCCCCTCTAGCGGGGGGGATACCGGGGAGCTGTTTTTT.

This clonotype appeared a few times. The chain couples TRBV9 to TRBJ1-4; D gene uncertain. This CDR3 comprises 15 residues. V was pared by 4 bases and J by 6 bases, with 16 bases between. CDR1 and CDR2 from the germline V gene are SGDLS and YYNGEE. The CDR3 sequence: CASSPRVSTDEKLFF. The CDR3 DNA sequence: TGTGCCAGCAGCCCCCGGGTAAGCACGGATGAAAAACTGTTTTTT. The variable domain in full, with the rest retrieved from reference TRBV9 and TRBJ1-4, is DSGVTQTPKHLITATGQRVTLRCSPRSGDLSVYWYQQSLDQGLQFLIQYYNGEERAKGNILERFSAQQFPDLHSELNLSSLELGDSALYFCASSPRVSTDEKLFFGSGTQLSVL.

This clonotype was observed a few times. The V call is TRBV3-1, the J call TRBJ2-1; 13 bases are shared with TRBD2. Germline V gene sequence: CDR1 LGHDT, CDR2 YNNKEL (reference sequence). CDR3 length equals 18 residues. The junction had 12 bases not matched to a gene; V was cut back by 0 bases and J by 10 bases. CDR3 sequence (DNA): TGTGCCAGCAGCCAAGATTCACTAGCGGGAGGGCCTAACGGGGAGCAGTTCTTC. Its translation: CASSQDSLAGGPNGEQFF.

The CDR3 nucleotides are TGTGCCAGCAAGCGGGAGCCCTACAATGAGCAGTTCTTC. Protein: CASKREPYNEQFF. This chain connects TRBV6-1 to TRBJ2-1; 8 bases fit TRBD2. The CDR3 has 13 amino acids. J was trimmed by 2 bases and V by 7 bases; bases with no gene match: 1. Germline CDR1 and CDR2: MNHNS and SASEGT.

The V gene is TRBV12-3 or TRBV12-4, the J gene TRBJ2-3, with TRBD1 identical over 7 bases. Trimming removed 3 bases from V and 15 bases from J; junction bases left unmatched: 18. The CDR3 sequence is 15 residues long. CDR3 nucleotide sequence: TGTGCCAGCAGTTTCCCAGGGGGAAGCACAGATACGGAATATTTT. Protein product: CASSFPGGSTDTEYF.

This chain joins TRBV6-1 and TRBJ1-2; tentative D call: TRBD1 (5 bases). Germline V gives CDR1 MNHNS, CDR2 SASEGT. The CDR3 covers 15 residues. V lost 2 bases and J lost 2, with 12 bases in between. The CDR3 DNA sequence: TGTGCCAGCAGTGAACAAGGACATATCAACTATGGCTACACCTTC. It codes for CASSEQGHINYGYTF.

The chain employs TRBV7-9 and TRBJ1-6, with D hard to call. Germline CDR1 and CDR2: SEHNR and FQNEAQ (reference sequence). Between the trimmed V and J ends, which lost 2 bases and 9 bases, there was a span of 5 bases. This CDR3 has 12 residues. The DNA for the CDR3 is TGTGCCAGCAGCTTATACCCTTCACCCCTCCACTTT. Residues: CASSLYPSPLHF. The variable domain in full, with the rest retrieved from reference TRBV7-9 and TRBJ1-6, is DTGVSQNPRHKITKRGQNVTFRCDPISEHNRLYWYRQTLGQGPEFLTYFQNEAQLEKSRLLSDRFSAERPKGSFSTLEIQRTEQGDSAMYLCASSLYPSPLHFGNGTRLTVT.

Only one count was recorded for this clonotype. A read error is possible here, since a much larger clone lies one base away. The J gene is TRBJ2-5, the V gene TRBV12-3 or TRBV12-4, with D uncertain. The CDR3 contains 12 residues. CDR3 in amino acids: CACSTLQETQYF. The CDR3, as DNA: TGTGCCTGCAGTACCCTCCAAGAGACCCAGTACTTC.

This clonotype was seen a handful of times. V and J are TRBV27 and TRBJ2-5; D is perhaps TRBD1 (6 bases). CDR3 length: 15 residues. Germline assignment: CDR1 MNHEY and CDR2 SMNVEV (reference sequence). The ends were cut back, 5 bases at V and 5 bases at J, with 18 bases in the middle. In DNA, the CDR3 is TGTGCCAGCAGTCCCAGGGACATCTGGTGGGAGACCCAGTACTTC. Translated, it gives CASSPRDIWWETQYF.

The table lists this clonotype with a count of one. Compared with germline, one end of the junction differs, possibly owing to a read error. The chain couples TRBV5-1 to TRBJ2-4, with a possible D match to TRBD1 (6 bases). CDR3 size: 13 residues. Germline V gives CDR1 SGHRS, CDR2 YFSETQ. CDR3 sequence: CASNLGHNAIQYF. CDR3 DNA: TGCGCCAGCAACTTGGGACATAATGCCATTCAGTACTTC. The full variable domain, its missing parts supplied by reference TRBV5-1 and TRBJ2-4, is KAGVTQTPRYLIKTRGQQVTLSCSPISGHRSVSWYQQTPGQGLQFLFEYFSETQRNKGNFPGRFSGRQFSNSRSEMNVSTLELGDSALYLCASNLGHNAIQYFGAGTRLSVL.

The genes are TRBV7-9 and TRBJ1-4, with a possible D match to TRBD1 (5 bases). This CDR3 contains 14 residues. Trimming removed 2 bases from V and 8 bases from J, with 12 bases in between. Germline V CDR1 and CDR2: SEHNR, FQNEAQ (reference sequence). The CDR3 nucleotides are TGTGCCAGCAGCTTACCCCAGGGAGGGGAAAAACTGTTTTTT. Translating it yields CASSLPQGGEKLFF.

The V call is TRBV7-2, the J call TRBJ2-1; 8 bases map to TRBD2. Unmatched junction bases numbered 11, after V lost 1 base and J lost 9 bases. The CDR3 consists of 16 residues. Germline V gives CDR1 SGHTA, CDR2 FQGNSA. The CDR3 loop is CASSLDIGRAGSEQFF. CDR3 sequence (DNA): TGTGCCAGCAGCTTAGATATCGGGAGGGCCGGATCTGAGCAGTTCTTC.

The CDR3 spells CSSNREGSYNEQFF. CDR3 sequence (DNA): TGCAGCTCCAATCGGGAGGGATCCTACAATGAGCAGTTCTTC. V usage is TRBV29-1 and J usage is TRBJ2-1; TRBD2 matches at 8 bases. With V trimmed by 8 bases and J by 1 base, 7 bases remained unmatched. This CDR3 comprises 14 residues. The germline V gene has CDR1 SQVTM and CDR2 ANQGSEA.

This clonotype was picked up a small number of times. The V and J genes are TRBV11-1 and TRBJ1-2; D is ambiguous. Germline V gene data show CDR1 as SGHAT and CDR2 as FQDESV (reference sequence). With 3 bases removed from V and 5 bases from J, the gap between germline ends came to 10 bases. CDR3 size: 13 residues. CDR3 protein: CASSFPGQYGYTF. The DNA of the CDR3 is TGTGCCAGCAGCTTCCCCGGGCAATATGGCTACACCTTC.

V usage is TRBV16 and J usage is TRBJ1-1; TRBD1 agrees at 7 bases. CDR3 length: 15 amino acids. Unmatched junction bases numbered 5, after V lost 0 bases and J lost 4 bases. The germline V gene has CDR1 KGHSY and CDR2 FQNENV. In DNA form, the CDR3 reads TGTGCCAGCAGCCAATCGAGGGGGCGGGGCACTGAAGCTTTCTTT. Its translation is CASSQSRGRGTEAFF.

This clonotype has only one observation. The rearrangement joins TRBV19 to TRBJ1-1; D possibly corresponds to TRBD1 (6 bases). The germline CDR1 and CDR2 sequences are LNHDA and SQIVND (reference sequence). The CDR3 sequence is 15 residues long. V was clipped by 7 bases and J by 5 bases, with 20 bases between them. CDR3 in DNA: TGTGCCAGTACCCAAACCACAGGGTGGAGGACTGAAGCTTTCTTT. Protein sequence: CASTQTTGWRTEAFF. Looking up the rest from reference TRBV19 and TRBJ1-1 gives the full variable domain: DGGITQSPKYLFRKEGQNVTLSCEQNLNHDAMYWYRQDPGQGLRLIYYSQIVNDFQKGDIAEGYSVSREKKESFPLTVTSAQKNPTAFYLCASTQTTGWRTEAFFGQGTRLTVV.